This TCR beta chain was identified in a study of blood T cell repertoires in COVID-19. Study as a whole: Specimens from acute and convalescent COVID-19 originated in the United States, Italy and Spain.

In the original processing: From reference gene primer amplification, estimates of nucleated cell counts were derived. Sequencing used immunoSEQ multiplex PCR; TCRdb keeps in-frame clones, though not all of them. V and J calls and clone size follow that table, whereas D and trimming were derived from the DNA. The sample has approximately 140,000 clones, roughly 88% seen once. The CDR3 has 14 residues. Germline values: CDR1 MNHEY, CDR2 SVGAGI. After removal of 6 bases from V and 5 bases from J, the junction contained 6 bases not matched to a gene. The receptor's source is a man aged 65-85 years with active COVID-19. Sequenced material: peripheral blood. The chain is built from TRBV6-5 and TRBJ2-1; 8 nucleotides align to TRBD2. The CDR3: CASSELREDNEQFF. Here the CDR3 DNA reads TGTGCCAGCAGCGAGTTGCGGGAGGACAATGAGCAGTTCTTC.